A selection of T cell receptor beta chains follows, all from one sample in a study of cytomegalovirus exposure and HLA in healthy donors. Clones were read by immunoSEQ multiplex PCR, and TCRdb kept only the in-frame ones, dropping some. The top ten hold 0.8% to 1.2% of the sample, which has 220,000 or so clones, about 90% seen once. The sequenced material came from PBMCs. The receptors derive from a woman under 30 in good health and CMV-seronegative. The CDR3 runs from the conserved cysteine through the conserved F or W. The order of the fields is V gene, D gene, clone size, J gene, CDR3 DNA, CDR3 protein. The D gene is left open where the match is weak. Size is omitted from some rows. Given values are once, few, many or a class for expanded clones.

>TRBV15|TRBD1|once|TRBJ2-7
TGTGCCACCAGTCTGGGACAGCTTACCTACGAGCAGTACTTC
CATSLGQLTYEQYF
>TRBV7-6|TRBD2|.|TRBJ2-7
TGTGCCAGCAGCCCCCTAAGCGGGAAGCGCGACGAGCAGTACTTC
CASSPLSGKRDEQYF
>TRBV19|.|.|TRBJ2-7
TGTGCCAGTAGTATACAGGGGTCCTACGAGCAGTACTTC
CASSIQGSYEQYF
>TRBV7-9|.|.|TRBJ1-1
TGTGCCAGCACTAAGACAGATATGAACACTGAAGCTTTCTTT
CASTKTDMNTEAFF
>TRBV2|TRBD1|.|TRBJ2-1
TGTGCCAAAGGACAGGGTAGCCATGAGCAGTTCTTC
CAKGQGSHEQFF
>TRBV25-1|.|.|TRBJ1-2
TGTGCCAGCACACCCGTCGGGGGTAACTATGGCTACACCTTC
CASTPVGGNYGYTF
>TRBV11-3|TRBD1|.|TRBJ2-2
TGTGCCAGCAGGCAGACAGGGATCACCGGGGAGCTGTTTTTT
CASRQTGITGELFF
>TRBV7-6|.|.|TRBJ2-1
TGTGCCAGCAGCTTAGTGGGGGGTGAGCAGTTCTTC
CASSLVGGEQFF
>TRBV7-2|.|.|TRBJ2-7
TGTGCCAGCAGGCCCGATAAGGCATGGACACGTAGACGCCACGAGCAGTACTTC
CASRPDKAWTRRRHEQYF
>TRBV13|TRBD2|.|TRBJ2-7
TGTGCCAGCAGCTCCGGGACTAGCGGGAGCCACCCCTACGAGCAGTACTTC
CASSSGTSGSHPYEQYF
>TRBV19|.|.|TRBJ1-5
TGTGCCAGTAGTGTCCGACAGGAACTCGGTCAGCCCCAGCATTTT
CASSVRQELGQPQHF
>TRBV4-1|.|.|TRBJ1-1
TGCGCCAGCAGCCAAGATCTCTGGGGAGACTCGAACACTGAAGCTTTCTTT
CASSQDLWGDSNTEAFF
>TRBV15|.|.|TRBJ1-2
TGTGCCACCAGCCGACGGGAGAAATTCTATGGCTACACCTTC
CATSRREKFYGYTF
>TRBV11-2|.|.|TRBJ2-7
TGTGCCAGCAGCTTAGCTACCTACGAGCAGTACTTC
CASSLATYEQYF
>TRBV6-1|.|.|TRBJ2-3
TGTGCCAGCAGTGAAGACTCTCCTAGCACAGATACGCAGTATTTT
CASSEDSPSTDTQYF
>TRBV7-9|TRBD1|.|TRBJ1-1
TGTGCCAGCAGCCGATTTGACAGGGACGAAGCTTTCTTT
CASSRFDRDEAFF
>TRBV5-1|.|.|TRBJ2-1
TGCGCCAGCAGCTTGGCTAGAATATCCTACAATGAGCAGTTCTTC
CASSLARISYNEQFF
>TRBV30|.|.|TRBJ1-4
TGTGCCTGGAGTGGTTTTATTGATGAAAAACTGTTTTTT
CAWSGFIDEKLFF
>TRBV27|.|.|TRBJ2-7
TGTGCCAGCAGTTTACGGGGGGCCGGCTACGAGCAGTACTTC
CASSLRGAGYEQYF
>TRBV5-4|TRBD1|.|TRBJ1-3
TGTGCCAGCAGCTCGAGGTGGACAGGGGCTGGAAACACCATATATTTT
CASSSRWTGAGNTIYF
>TRBV9|TRBD1|.|TRBJ1-2
TGTGCCAGCAGCCCGATGGACAGGATAAACTATGGCTACACCTTC
CASSPMDRINYGYTF
>TRBV9|.|.|TRBJ2-7
TGTGCCAGCAGCGTCGAGGGTCTCGCCGGCTCCTACGAGCAGTACTTC
CASSVEGLAGSYEQYF
>TRBV10-2|.|.|TRBJ2-2
TGCGCCAGCAGGCTCCTAGGGGGAGAAAACACCGGGGAGCTGTTTTTT
CASRLLGGENTGELFF
>TRBV10-3|TRBD2|once|TRBJ2-7
TGTGCCACCCGATCACTAGCGGGAGGGCCCCTCTCCTACGAGCAGTACTTC
CATRSLAGGPLSYEQYF
>TRBV5-6|.|.|TRBJ2-7
TGTGCCATCCCCAACAGACTCAGGCTAGCACCACTCTACGAGCAGTACTTC
CAIPNRLRLAPLYEQYF
>TRBV6-5|TRBD1|few|TRBJ1-5
TGTGCCAGCAAGGGGACAGCGAATCAGCCCCAGCATTTT
CASKGTANQPQHF
>TRBV20-1|.|.|TRBJ2-5
TGCAGTGCTAGAGCTAGGGAGACCCAGTACTTC
CSARARETQYF
>TRBV28|.|few|TRBJ1-5
TGTGCCAGCAGTTTAAGGTGGCAGGGACTGAGCAATCAGCCCCAGCATTTT
CASSLRWQGLSNQPQHF
>TRBV10-1|.|.|TRBJ1-1
TGCGCCAGCAGTGACCCTCGGGGGGTCGACACTGAAGCTTTCTTT
CASSDPRGVDTEAFF
>TRBV28|.|.|TRBJ1-1
TGTGCCAGCTTGGAGGGCGACACTGAAGCTTTCTTT
CASLEGDTEAFF
>TRBV5-6|TRBD2|few|TRBJ2-5
TGTGCCAGCAGCCGGGGACTAGCGGGTACTGAGACCCAGTACTTC
CASSRGLAGTETQYF
>TRBV29-1|TRBD1|once|TRBJ1-1
TGCAGCGTTGAAGCCCAGGGGGGAACTGAAGCTTTCTTT
CSVEAQGGTEAFF
>TRBV5-1|TRBD1|.|TRBJ1-1
TGCGCCAGCAGCCGGGGGACAGTGAACACTGAAGCTTTCTTT
CASSRGTVNTEAFF
>TRBV5-1|TRBD2|.|TRBJ2-7
TGCGCCAGCAGCTTGGAGCCTAGCGGGAGTTTTTACGAGCAGTACTTC
CASSLEPSGSFYEQYF
>TRBV11-1|TRBD2|.|TRBJ2-1
TGTGCCAGCAGCTTAGCGGGGAGGGGTCCAAATGAGCAGTTCTTC
CASSLAGRGPNEQFF
>TRBV30|.|.|TRBJ1-1
TGTGCCTGGAGTGCTGGGGCCAAAGCTTTCTTT
CAWSAGAKAFF
>TRBV14|TRBD1|.|TRBJ2-1
TGTGCCAGCAGCCAAGAGGTAGGGGGCAAGGGAAATGAGCAGTTCTTC
CASSQEVGGKGNEQFF
>TRBV7-2|.|.|TRBJ2-5
TGTGCCAGCAGCTCCCAGAGGGCCCCTGGGGAGACCCAGTACTTC
CASSSQRAPGETQYF
>TRBV6-1|TRBD1|.|TRBJ1-5
TGTGCCAGCAGGCAGGGGGCCGTTCAGCCCCAGCATTTT
CASRQGAVQPQHF
>TRBV19|.|.|TRBJ2-5
TGTGCCAGTAGTAAAGTAGGAGCAGGCGGGCCCCAGTACTTC
CASSKVGAGGPQYF
>TRBV5-5|TRBD1|.|TRBJ1-1
TGTGCCAGCAGCTTGTCCCGGACAGGGGAGGGCACTGAAGCTTTCTTT
CASSLSRTGEGTEAFF
>TRBV27|TRBD1|.|TRBJ1-1
TGTGCCAGCAGATATACAGGGGGCCGGCCTGAAGCTTTCTTT
CASRYTGGRPEAFF
>TRBV15|.|.|TRBJ1-1
TGTGCCACCAGCAGAGTCTTGGACGGACAAACTTTCTTT
CATSRVLDGQTFF
>TRBV6-6|.|.|TRBJ1-2
TGTGCCAGCAGTCCAGGCACAAACTATGGCTACACCTTC
CASSPGTNYGYTF
>TRBV7-2|.|.|TRBJ1-1
TGTGCCAGCAGCGAAAGAGGACACTTGAACACTGAAGCTTTCTTT
CASSERGHLNTEAFF
>TRBV14|TRBD1|.|TRBJ1-1
TGTGCCAGCCAGGGGACAGAGAACACTGAAGCTTTCTTT
CASQGTENTEAFF
>TRBV10-3|TRBD2|.|TRBJ2-7
TGTGCCCCCCCGGCCTCGAGGGACGTCGCAAAGCGGGGAACCTACGAGCAGTACTTC
CAPPASRDVAKRGTYEQYF
>TRBV6-5|.|.|TRBJ2-3
TGTGCCAGCAGTTGGGAGGGCACAGATACGCAGTATTTT
CASSWEGTDTQYF
>TRBV30|.|once|TRBJ2-2
TGTGCCTGGAGTCCCACAGGGTTCACCGGGGAGCTGTTTTTT
CAWSPTGFTGELFF
>TRBV4-1|.|.|TRBJ2-7
TGCGCCAGCAGCCAAGTCATAGCAGGGAACCCCTACGAGCAGTACTTC
CASSQVIAGNPYEQYF
>TRBV18|TRBD2|once|TRBJ2-1
TGTGCCAGCTCACCACGGGGACGGGAGGGCCCGAATGAGCAGTTCTTC
CASSPRGREGPNEQFF
>TRBV6-1|.|.|TRBJ2-1
TGTGCCAGCAATTCTGAGGAGAATGAGCAGTTCTTC
CASNSEENEQFF
>TRBV2|TRBD2|.|TRBJ2-5
TGTGCCAGCGGAACTAGCGGGAGCCAACAAGAGACCCAGTACTTC
CASGTSGSQQETQYF
>TRBV5-4|.|.|TRBJ2-1
TGTGCCAGCAGCACCCCCGAGCGGCTGCCGTACAATGAGCAGTTCTTC
CASSTPERLPYNEQFF
>TRBV30|.|.|TRBJ2-7
TGTGCCTGGAGTCGAGGGAGAGTAGACTACGAGCAGTACTTC
CAWSRGRVDYEQYF
>TRBV28|TRBD1|.|TRBJ2-2
TGTGCCAGCAGTTTAAGACAGGGGGGCACCGGGGAGCTGTTTTTT
CASSLRQGGTGELFF
>TRBV7-2|TRBD2|.|TRBJ2-5
TGTGCCAGCAGTTCACTAGCGGGAGTTGAGACCCAGTACTTC
CASSSLAGVETQYF
>TRBV19|TRBD2|.|TRBJ2-1
TGTGCCAGTAGTATGGGACTAGCGAATGAGAATGAGCAGTTCTTC
CASSMGLANENEQFF
>TRBV19|TRBD2|.|TRBJ2-7
TGTGCCAGTAGTCTAGGACTAGCGTCGTACGAGCAGTACTTC
CASSLGLASYEQYF
>TRBV27|.|.|TRBJ1-3
TGTGCCAGCAGTTTACGCAGAGGTTCTGGAAACACCATATATTTT
CASSLRRGSGNTIYF